The clone carrying this T cell receptor (beta chain) occurred a few times. Its antigen is as yet unknown. Researchers ran the PCR with 60 Vbeta and 13 Jbeta primers. The assay was immunoSEQ multiplex PCR, and TCRdb's table has in-frame clones only and misses some. This table has 240,000 or so clones, about 80% appearing once. The sample belongs to a study of cytomegalovirus exposure and HLA in healthy donors. General study points: The study designated roughly 160 TCR beta chains cytomegalovirus-associated.

CDR1 LGHNA and CDR2 YSLEER come from the germline V gene. V lost 2 bases, J lost 8 bases, and 16 bases lay in between. CDR3 length: 16 residues. The clonotype comes from a woman aged 40-49 years in good health and CMV-seropositive. The sample comprised PBMCs. The chain carries TRBV4-3 and TRBJ1-6, with a possible D match to TRBD1 (5 bases). CDR3 protein: CASSQSRGSVDSPLHF. The CDR3, as DNA: TGCGCCAGCAGCCAAAGTCGGGGGTCGGTGGATTCACCCCTCCACTTT.